The sequence of this T cell receptor beta chain was determined in a study of cytomegalovirus exposure and HLA in healthy donors. Study conclusions and caveats: Data from an earlier analysis indicated that most TCR beta V segments were productive either about 87% or about 30% of the time.

This clone was observed a few times. Its target is not known. The PCR ran on 60 Vbeta and 13 Jbeta primers. The table came from immunoSEQ multiplex PCR; TCRdb's copy has only in-frame clones and leaves some out. The sample shows around 150,000 clones, approximately 10% of them seen only once. The V gene lost 11 bases and the J gene lost 5 bases, with 19 bases spanning the gap. CDR3 length: 13 residues. CDR1 and CDR2 (germline): SNHLY, FYNNEI. The chain joins TRBV2 to TRBJ2-7; tentative D call: TRBD1 (6 bases). Sample: PBMCs. This receptor was identified in a woman between 40 and 50 years old in good health and CMV-seropositive. As DNA, the CDR3 is TGTGCCCCTCAACCCGCACAGGGCGACGAGCAGTACTTC. Protein sequence: CAPQPAQGDEQYF.